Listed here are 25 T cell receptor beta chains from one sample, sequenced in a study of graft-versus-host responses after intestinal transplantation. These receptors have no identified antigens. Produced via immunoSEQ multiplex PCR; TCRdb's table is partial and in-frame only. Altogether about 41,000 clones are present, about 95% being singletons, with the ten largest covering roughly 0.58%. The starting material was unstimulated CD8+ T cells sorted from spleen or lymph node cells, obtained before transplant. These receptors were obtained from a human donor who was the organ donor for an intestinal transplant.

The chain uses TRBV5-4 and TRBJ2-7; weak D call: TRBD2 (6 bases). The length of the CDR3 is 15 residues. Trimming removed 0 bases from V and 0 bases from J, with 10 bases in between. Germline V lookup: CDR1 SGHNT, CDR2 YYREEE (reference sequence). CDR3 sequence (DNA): TGTGCCAGCAGCTTGGATAGCGGATTCTCCTACGAGCAGTACTTC. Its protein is CASSLDSGFSYEQYF.

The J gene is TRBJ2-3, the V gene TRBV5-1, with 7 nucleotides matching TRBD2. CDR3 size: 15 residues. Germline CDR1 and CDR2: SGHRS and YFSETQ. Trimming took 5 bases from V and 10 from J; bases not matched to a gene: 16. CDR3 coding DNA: TGCGCCAGCAGACGCCCGGGACTATTCAATATTGCGCAGTATTTT. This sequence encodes CASRRPGLFNIAQYF.

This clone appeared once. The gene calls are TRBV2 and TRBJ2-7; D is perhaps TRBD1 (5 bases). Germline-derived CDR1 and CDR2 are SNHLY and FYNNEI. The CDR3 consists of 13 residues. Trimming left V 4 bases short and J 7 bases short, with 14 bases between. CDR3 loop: CASSGGPNEEQYF. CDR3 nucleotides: TGTGCCAGCAGTGGGGGCCCTAACGAAGAGCAGTACTTC.

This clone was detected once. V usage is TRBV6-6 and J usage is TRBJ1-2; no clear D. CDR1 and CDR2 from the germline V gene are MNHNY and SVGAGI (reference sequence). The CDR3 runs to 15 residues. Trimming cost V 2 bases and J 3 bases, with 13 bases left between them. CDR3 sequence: CASSYDWTDHYGYTF. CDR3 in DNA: TGTGCCAGCAGTTACGACTGGACCGACCACTATGGCTACACCTTC.

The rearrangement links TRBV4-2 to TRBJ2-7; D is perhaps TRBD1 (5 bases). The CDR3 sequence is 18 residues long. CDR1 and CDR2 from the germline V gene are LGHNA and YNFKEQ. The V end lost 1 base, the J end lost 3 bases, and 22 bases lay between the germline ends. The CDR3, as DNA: TGTGCCAGCAGCCAAGTGGTCCCGGACATGACACCCCACTACGAGCAGTACTTC. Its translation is CASSQVVPDMTPHYEQYF.

DNA for the CDR3: TGCGCCAGCAGCCGCCAAGCCCCAGGGGGTTGGGATTCACCCCTCCACTTT. It is translated as CASSRQAPGGWDSPLHF. The chain employs TRBV4-3 and TRBJ1-6; 7 bases line up with TRBD1. CDR3 length: 17 residues. V was clipped by 4 bases and J by 8 bases; unmatched bases: 14. Germline values: CDR1 LGHNA, CDR2 YSLEER.

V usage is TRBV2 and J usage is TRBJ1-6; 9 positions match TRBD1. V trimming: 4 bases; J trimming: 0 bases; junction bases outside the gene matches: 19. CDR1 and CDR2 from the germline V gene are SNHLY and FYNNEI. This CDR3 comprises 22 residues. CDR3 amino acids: CASSAMGQGYILRSSYNSPLHF. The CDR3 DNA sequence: TGTGCCAGCAGTGCAATGGGACAGGGCTACATTTTGAGGAGCTCCTATAATTCACCCCTCCACTTT. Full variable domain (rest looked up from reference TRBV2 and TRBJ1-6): EPEVTQTPSHQVTQMGQEVILRCVPISNHLYFYWYRQILGQKVEFLVSFYNNEISEKSEIFDDQFSVERPDGSNFTLKIRSTKLEDSAMYFCASSAMGQGYILRSSYNSPLHFGNGTRLTVT.

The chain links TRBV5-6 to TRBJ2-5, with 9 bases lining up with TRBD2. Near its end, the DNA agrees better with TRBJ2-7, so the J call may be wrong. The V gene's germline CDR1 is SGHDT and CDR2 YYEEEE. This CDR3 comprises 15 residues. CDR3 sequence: CASSLNAGGAGEQYF. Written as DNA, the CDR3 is TGTGCCAGCAGCTTAAACGCGGGGGGGGCTGGCGAGCAGTACTTC.

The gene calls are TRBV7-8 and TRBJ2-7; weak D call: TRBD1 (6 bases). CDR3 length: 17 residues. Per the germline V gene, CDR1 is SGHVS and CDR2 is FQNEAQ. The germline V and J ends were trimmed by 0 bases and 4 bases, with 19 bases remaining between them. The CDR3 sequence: CASSLAERDNCTYEQYF. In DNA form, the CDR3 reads TGTGCCAGCAGCTTAGCGGAGAGGGACAACTGCACTTACGAGCAGTACTTC.

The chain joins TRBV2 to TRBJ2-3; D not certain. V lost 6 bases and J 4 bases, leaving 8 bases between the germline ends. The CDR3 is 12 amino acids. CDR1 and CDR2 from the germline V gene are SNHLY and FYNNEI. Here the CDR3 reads CASRLPADTQYF. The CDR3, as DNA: TGTGCCAGCAGACTTCCGGCAGATACGCAGTATTTT.

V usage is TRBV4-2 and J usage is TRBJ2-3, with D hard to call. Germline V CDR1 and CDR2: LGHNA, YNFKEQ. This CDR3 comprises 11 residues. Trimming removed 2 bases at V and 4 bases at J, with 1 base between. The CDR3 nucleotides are TGTGCCAGCAGCCAACCAGATACGCAGTATTTT. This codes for CASSQPDTQYF.

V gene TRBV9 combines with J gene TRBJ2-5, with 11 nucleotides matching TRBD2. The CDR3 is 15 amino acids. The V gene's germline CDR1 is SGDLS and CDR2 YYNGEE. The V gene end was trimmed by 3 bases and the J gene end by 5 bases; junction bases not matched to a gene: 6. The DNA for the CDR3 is TGTGCCAGCAGCGGTAGCGGGGGGGCTTGGGAGACCCAGTACTTC. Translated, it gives CASSGSGGAWETQYF.

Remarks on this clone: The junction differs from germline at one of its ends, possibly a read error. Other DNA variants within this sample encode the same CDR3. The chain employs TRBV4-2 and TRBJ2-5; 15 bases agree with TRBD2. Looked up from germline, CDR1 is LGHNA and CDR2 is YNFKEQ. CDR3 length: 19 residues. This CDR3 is CASSPQIGTSGGTLGTQYF. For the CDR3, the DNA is TGTGCCAGTAGCCCCCAAATCGGGACTAGCGGGGGGACTCTAGGGACCCAGTACTTC.

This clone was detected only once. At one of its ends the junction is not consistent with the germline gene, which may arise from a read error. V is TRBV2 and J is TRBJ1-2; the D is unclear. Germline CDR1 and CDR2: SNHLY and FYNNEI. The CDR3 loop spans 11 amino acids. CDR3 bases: TGTGCCAGCAGCCCCCAGATGACCCGAGAATTC. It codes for CASSPQMTREF.

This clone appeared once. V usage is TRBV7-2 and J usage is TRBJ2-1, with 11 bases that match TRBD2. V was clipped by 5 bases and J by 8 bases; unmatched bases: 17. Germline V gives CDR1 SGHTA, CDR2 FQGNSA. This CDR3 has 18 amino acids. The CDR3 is CASSLNLAGGPWFDEQFF. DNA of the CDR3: TGTGCCAGCAGCCTAAATTTAGCGGGGGGGCCATGGTTTGATGAGCAGTTCTTC. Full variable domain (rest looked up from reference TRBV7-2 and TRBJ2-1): GAGVSQSPSNKVTEKGKDVELRCDPISGHTALYWYRQSLGQGLEFLIYFQGNSAPDKSGLPSDRFSAERTGGSVSTLTIQRTQQEDSAVYLCASSLNLAGGPWFDEQFFGPGTRLTVL.

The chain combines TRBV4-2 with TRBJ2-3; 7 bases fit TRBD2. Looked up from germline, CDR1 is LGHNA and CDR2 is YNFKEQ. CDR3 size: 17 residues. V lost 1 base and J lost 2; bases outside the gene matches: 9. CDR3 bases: TGTGCCAGCAGCCAAGTGGCTCCTAGCGGACACACAGATACGCAGTATTTT. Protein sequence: CASSQVAPSGHTDTQYF.

CDR3: CATNPGDSYEQYF. The CDR3 nucleotides are TGTGCCACGAACCCGGGGGATTCCTACGAGCAGTACTTC. This chain links TRBV10-3 with TRBJ2-7; D may be TRBD2 (6 bases). This CDR3 has 13 amino acids. Per germline, CDR1 ENHRY and CDR2 SYGVKD. With 10 bases removed from V and 1 base from J, the gap between germline ends came to 14 bases.

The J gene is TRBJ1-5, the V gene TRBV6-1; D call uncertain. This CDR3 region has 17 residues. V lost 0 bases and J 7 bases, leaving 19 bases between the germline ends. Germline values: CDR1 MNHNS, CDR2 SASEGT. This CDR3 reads CASSEALPGIWAQPQHF. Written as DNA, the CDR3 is TGTGCCAGCAGTGAAGCGCTTCCGGGTATCTGGGCGCAGCCCCAGCATTTT.

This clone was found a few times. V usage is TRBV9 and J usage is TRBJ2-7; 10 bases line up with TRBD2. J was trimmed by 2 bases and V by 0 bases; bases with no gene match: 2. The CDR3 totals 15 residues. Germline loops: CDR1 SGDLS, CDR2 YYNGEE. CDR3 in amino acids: CASSVGAGGAYEQYF. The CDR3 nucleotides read TGTGCCAGCAGCGTAGGAGCGGGGGGGGCCTACGAGCAGTACTTC.

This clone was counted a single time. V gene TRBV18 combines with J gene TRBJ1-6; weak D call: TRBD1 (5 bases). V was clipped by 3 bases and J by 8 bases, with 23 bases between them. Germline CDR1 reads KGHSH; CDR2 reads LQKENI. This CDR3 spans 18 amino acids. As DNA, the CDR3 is TGTGCCAGCTCACCGACTTCTCGAGGAATAGGGGTGGATTCACCCCTCCACTTT. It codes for CASSPTSRGIGVDSPLHF. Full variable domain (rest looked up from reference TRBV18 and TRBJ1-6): NAGVMQNPRHLVRRRGQEARLRCSPMKGHSHVYWYRQLPEEGLKFMVYLQKENIIDESGMPKERFSAEFPKEGPSILRIQQVVRGDSAAYFCASSPTSRGIGVDSPLHFGNGTRLTVT.

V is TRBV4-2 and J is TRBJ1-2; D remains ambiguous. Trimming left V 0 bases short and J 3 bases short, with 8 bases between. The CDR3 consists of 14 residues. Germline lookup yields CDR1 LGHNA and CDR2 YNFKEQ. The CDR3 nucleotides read TGTGCCAGCAGCCAAGATCGGGGTGACTATGGCTACACCTTC. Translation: CASSQDRGDYGYTF.

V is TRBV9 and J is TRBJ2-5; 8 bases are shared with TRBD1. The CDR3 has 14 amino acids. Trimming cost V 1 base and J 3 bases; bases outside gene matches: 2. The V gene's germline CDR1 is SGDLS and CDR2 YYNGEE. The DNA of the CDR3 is TGTGCCAGCAGCGTACAGGGGGCGAAAGAGACCCAGTACTTC. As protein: CASSVQGAKETQYF.

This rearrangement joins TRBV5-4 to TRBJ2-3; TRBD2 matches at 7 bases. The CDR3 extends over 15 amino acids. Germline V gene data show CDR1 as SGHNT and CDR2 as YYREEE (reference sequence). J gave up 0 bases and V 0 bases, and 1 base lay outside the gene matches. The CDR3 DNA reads TGTGCCAGCAGCTTGGGAGCGGGGAGCACAGATACGCAGTATTTT. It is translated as CASSLGAGSTDTQYF.

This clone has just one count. In DNA, the CDR3 is TGCGCCAGCAGCTTGTGGGCGTTCGGGTTATCCTACGAGCAGTACTTC. Residues: CASSLWAFGLSYEQYF. The rearrangement joins TRBV5-1 to TRBJ2-7, with unresolved D. The V end lost 1 base, the J end lost 1 base, and 15 bases lay between the germline ends. Germline CDR1 reads SGHRS; CDR2 reads YFSETQ. This CDR3 region has 16 residues.

The CDR3 loop is CASSPRNRGKNYGYTF. Here the CDR3 DNA reads TGTGCCAGCAGCCCCCGTAACAGGGGGAAGAACTATGGCTACACCTTC. The V and J genes are TRBV4-2 and TRBJ1-2, with 8 bases fitting TRBD1. V shed 4 bases, J shed 2 bases, and the junction held 9 bases outside the gene matches. In germline, CDR1 is LGHNA, CDR2 YNFKEQ. This CDR3 region has 16 residues.